The source of this TCR beta chain is a study of blood T cell repertoires in COVID-19. Background on the study: Researchers got acute and convalescent COVID-19 samples from the United States, Italy and Spain. T cells, B-cell-depleted T cells, or PBMCs supplied cDNA or gDNA.

In the authors' workflow: Reference gene primer amplification in the assay estimated nucleated cell counts. Sequencing used immunoSEQ multiplex PCR; TCRdb keeps in-frame clones, though not all of them. V, J and clone size are those of that table, while D and trimming were read from the DNA. The table has about 210,000 clones, 80% seen once; the top ten hold about 7.2%. V shed 4 bases and J shed 7 bases, with 20 bases lying between them. The germline V gene encodes CDR1 SGDLS and CDR2 YYNGEE. This CDR3 comprises 15 residues. Source material: peripheral blood. The clonotype originates from a woman aged 70-85 years with acute or convalescent COVID-19. This sequence joins TRBV9 and TRBJ2-5, with D perhaps matching TRBD2 (6 bases). The CDR3 sequence: CASSLSGEVWVTQYF. CDR3 in DNA: TGTGCCAGCAGCTTATCGGGGGAGGTTTGGGTGACCCAGTACTTC.